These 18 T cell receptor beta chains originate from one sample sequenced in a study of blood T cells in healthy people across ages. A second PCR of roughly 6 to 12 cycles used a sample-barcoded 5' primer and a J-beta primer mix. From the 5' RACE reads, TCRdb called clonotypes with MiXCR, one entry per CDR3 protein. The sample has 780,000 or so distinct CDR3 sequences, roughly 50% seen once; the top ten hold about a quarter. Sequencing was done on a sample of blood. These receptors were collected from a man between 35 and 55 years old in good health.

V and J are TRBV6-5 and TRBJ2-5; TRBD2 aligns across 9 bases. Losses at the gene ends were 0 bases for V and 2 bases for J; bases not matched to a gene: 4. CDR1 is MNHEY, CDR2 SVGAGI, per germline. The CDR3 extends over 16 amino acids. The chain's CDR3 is CASSYSASGVQETQYF. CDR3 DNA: TGTGCCAGCAGTTACTCGGCTAGCGGGGTACAAGAGACCCAGTACTTC.

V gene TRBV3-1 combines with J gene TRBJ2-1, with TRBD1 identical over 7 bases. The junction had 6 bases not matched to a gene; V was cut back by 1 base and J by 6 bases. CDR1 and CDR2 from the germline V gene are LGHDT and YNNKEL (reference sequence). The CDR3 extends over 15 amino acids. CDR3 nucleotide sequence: TGTGCCAGCAGCCAAGGGACAGGCCGGACCAATGAGCAGTTCTTC. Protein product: CASSQGTGRTNEQFF.

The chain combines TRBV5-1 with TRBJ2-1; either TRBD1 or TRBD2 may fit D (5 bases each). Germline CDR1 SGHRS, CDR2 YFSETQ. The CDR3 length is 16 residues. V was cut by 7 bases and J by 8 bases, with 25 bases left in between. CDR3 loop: CASRGAHVGSVDEQFF. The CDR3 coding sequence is TGCGCCAGCCGAGGGGCACATGTAGGATCCGTAGATGAGCAGTTCTTC.

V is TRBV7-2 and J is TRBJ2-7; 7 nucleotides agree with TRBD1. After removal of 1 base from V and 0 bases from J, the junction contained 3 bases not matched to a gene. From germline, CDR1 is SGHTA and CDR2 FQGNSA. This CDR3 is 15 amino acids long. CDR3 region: CASSLDRGISYEQYF. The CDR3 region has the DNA TGTGCCAGCAGCTTAGACAGGGGTATCTCCTACGAGCAGTACTTC.

The CDR3 DNA sequence: TGCAGTGCGACGGGGCTAGCGGGAGATACGCAGTATTTT. Translated: CSATGLAGDTQYF. The chain is built from TRBV20-1 and TRBJ2-3; 8 bases line up with TRBD2. Germline V gene sequence: CDR1 DFQATT, CDR2 SNEGSKA (reference sequence). CDR3 length: 13 amino acids. V was clipped by 6 bases and J by 5 bases; unmatched bases: 7.

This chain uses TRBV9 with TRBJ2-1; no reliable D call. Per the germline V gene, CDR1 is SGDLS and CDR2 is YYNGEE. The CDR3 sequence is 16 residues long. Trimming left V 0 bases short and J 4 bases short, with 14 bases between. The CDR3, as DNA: TGTGCCAGCAGCGTAGTGGGATCAGCTTCGTACAATGAGCAGTTCTTC. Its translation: CASSVVGSASYNEQFF.

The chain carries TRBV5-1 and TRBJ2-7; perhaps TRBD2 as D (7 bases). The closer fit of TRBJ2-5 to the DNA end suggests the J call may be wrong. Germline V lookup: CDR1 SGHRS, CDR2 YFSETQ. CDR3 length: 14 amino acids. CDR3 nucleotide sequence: TGCGCCAGCAAAGAGGGGGGGGCTGGGGAGACCCAGTACTTC. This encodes CASKEGGAGETQYF.

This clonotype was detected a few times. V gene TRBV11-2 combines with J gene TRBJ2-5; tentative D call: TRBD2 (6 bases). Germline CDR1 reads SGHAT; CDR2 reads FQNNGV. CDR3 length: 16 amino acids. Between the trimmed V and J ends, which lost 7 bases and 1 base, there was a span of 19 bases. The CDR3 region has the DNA TGTGCCAGCACCCTTGCGGGGAGAAACCTCCAAGAGACCCAGTACTTC. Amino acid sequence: CASTLAGRNLQETQYF.

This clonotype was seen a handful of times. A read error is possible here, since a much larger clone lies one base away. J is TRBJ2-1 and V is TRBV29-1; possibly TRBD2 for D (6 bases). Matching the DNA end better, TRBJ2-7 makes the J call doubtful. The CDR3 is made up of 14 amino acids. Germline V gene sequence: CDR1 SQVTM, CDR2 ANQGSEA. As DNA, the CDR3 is TGCAGCGTTTATAGCGGTTACTCCTACAATGAGCAGTACTTC. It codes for CSVYSGYSYNEQYF.

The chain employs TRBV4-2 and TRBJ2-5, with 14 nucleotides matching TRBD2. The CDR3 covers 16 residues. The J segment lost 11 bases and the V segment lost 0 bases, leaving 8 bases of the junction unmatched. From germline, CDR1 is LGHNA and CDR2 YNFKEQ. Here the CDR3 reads CASSQDGTSGSDEQYF. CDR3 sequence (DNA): TGTGCCAGCAGCCAAGATGGGACTAGCGGGAGCGATGAGCAGTACTTC.

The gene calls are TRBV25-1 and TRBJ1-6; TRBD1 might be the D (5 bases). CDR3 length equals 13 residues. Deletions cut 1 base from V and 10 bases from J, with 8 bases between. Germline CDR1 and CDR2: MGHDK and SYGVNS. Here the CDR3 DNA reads TGTGCCAGCAGTGAATTCGGGGACTCACCCCTCCACTTT. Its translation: CASSEFGDSPLHF.

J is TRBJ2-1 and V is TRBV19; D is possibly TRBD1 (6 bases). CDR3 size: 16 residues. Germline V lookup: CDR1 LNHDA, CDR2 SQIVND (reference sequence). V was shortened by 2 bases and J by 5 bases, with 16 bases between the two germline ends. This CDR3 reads CASSIIPGQRDNEQFF. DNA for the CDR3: TGTGCCAGTAGTATAATACCCGGACAGCGAGACAATGAGCAGTTCTTC. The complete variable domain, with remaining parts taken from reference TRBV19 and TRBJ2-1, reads DGGITQSPKYLFRKEGQNVTLSCEQNLNHDAMYWYRQDPGQGLRLIYYSQIVNDFQKGDIAEGYSVSREKKESFPLTVTSAQKNPTAFYLCASSIIPGQRDNEQFFGPGTRLTVL.

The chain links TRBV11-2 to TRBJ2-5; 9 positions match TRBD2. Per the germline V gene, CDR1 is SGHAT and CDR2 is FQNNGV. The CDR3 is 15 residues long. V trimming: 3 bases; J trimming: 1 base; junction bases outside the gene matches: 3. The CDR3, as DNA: TGTGCCAGCAGCTTGAGCGGGGGGCCCCAAGAGACCCAGTACTTC. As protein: CASSLSGGPQETQYF.

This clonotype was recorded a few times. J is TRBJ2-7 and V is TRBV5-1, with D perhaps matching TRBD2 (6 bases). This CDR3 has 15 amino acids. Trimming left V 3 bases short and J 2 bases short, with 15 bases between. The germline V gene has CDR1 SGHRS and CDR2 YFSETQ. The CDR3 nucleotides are TGCGCCAGCAGCTATGAAAGCATAGCGGCCTACGAGCAGTACTTC. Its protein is CASSYESIAAYEQYF.

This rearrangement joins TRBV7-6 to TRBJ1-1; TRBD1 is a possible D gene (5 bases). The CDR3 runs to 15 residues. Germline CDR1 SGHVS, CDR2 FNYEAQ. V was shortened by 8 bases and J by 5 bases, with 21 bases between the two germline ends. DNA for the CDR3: TGTGCCAGCCACACAATCACAGGAGCAATGACTGAAGCTTTCTTT. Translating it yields CASHTITGAMTEAFF.

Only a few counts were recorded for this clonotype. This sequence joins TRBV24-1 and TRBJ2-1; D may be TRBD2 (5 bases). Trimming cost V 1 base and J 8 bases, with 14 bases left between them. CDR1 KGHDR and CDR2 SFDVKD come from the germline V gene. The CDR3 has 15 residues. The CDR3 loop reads CATSDFLRAGDEQFF. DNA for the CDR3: TGTGCCACCAGTGATTTTCTACGGGCCGGGGATGAGCAGTTCTTC.

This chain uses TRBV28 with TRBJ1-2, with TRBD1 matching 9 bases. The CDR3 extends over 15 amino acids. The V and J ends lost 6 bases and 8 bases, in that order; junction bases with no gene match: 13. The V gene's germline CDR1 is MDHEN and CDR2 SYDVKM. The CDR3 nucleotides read TGTGCCAGCAGAAACCCGGGACAGGGCGACGGGGGCTACACCTTC. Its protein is CASRNPGQGDGGYTF.

This CDR3 is CASSWGGGYTF. CDR3 sequence (DNA): TGTGCCAGCAGTTGGGGGGGCGGCTACACCTTC. This chain joins TRBV12-3 or TRBV12-4 and TRBJ1-2, with D possibly TRBD1 on 6 matching bases. The CDR3 totals 11 residues. With 4 bases removed from V and 8 bases from J, the gap between germline ends came to 8 bases.